A single sample gave rise to the 11 T cell receptor beta chains below, sequenced in a study of blood T cell repertoires in COVID-19. Only in-frame clones appear in the TCRdb table, and some are missing; sequencing was by immunoSEQ multiplex PCR. The sample carries 95,000 to 150,000 clones, approximately 80% recorded once. Sequenced input: peripheral blood. The receptors originated from a woman in her 70s with acute or convalescent COVID-19.

The chain links TRBV7-8 to TRBJ2-3; 9 nucleotides match TRBD1. The CDR3 consists of 15 residues. J was trimmed by 5 bases and V by 1 base; bases with no gene match: 4. In germline, CDR1 is SGHVS, CDR2 FQNEAQ. In DNA form, the CDR3 reads TGTGCCAGCAGCTTAGGGGGGACAGGGCAAGATACGCAGTATTTT. Protein product: CASSLGGTGQDTQYF.

There are a few counts of this clone. The chain uses TRBV7-3 and TRBJ1-6; no clear D gene. V was pared by 5 bases and J by 0 bases, with 8 bases between. The CDR3 covers 15 residues. Germline V gene sequence: CDR1 SGHTA, CDR2 FQGTGA. The CDR3 DNA is TGTGCCAGCAGCCTGGAGAGCTCCTATAATTCACCCCTCCACTTT. Its translation: CASSLESSYNSPLHF.

This clone was counted between two and nine times. V and J are TRBV30 and TRBJ1-5, with a weak D call TRBD1 (5 bases). Germline V CDR1 and CDR2: GTSNPN, SVGIG (reference sequence). The CDR3 consists of 15 residues. V lost 5 bases and J lost 4, with 18 bases in between. The CDR3: CAWWQRQGVNQPQHF. The CDR3, as DNA: TGTGCCTGGTGGCAAAGGCAGGGCGTAAATCAGCCCCAGCATTTT.

This chain uses TRBV15 with TRBJ1-5; D not resolved. The CDR3 is 15 residues long. CDR1 is LNHNV and CDR2 is YYDKDF in the germline V gene (reference sequence). V dropped 0 bases and J dropped 2 bases, with 8 bases sitting between them. As DNA, the CDR3 is TGTGCCACCAGCAGAGATTTAGCGGGCAATCAGCCCCAGCATTTT. It yields the protein CATSRDLAGNQPQHF.

In this sample, this clone turned up a few times. Other DNA sequences in this specimen translate into the identical CDR3. The rearrangement links TRBV5-1 to TRBJ1-5; D is perhaps TRBD1 (6 bases). Trimming pared 0 bases from V and 2 bases from J, leaving 9 bases between. This CDR3 spans 15 amino acids. CDR1 is SGHRS, CDR2 YFSETQ, per germline. This chain's CDR3 is CASSLEGDRNQPQHF. In DNA form, the CDR3 reads TGCGCCAGCAGCTTGGAGGGGGACCGCAATCAGCCCCAGCATTTT. Looking up the rest from reference TRBV5-1 and TRBJ1-5 gives the full variable domain: KAGVTQTPRYLIKTRGQQVTLSCSPISGHRSVSWYQQTPGQGLQFLFEYFSETQRNKGNFPGRFSGRQFSNSRSEMNVSTLELGDSALYLCASSLEGDRNQPQHFGDGTRLSIL.

The V call is TRBV6-5, the J call TRBJ2-2, with a weak D call TRBD2 (5 bases). This CDR3 comprises 14 residues. Trimming left V 6 bases short and J 3 bases short, with 11 bases between. Germline V gives CDR1 MNHEY, CDR2 SVGAGI. The CDR3 coding sequence is TGTGCCAGCAGCCGCCAGAGGGACACCGGGGAGCTGTTTTTT. It yields the protein CASSRQRDTGELFF.

This chain uses TRBV9 with TRBJ1-2; 7 bases match TRBD1. Trimming removed 0 bases from V and 2 bases from J; junction bases left unmatched: 4. Germline V lookup: CDR1 SGDLS, CDR2 YYNGEE. The CDR3 is 15 amino acids. CDR3 in DNA: TGTGCCAGCAGCGTAGGACAGGGAAGGAACTATGGCTACACCTTC. Protein product: CASSVGQGRNYGYTF. The complete variable domain, with remaining parts taken from reference TRBV9 and TRBJ1-2, reads DSGVTQTPKHLITATGQRVTLRCSPRSGDLSVYWYQQSLDQGLQFLIQYYNGEERAKGNILERFSAQQFPDLHSELNLSSLELGDSALYFCASSVGQGRNYGYTFGSGTRLTVV.

This clone was counted only a few times. The V gene is TRBV2, the J gene TRBJ1-2; D perhaps matches TRBD1 (5 bases). In germline, CDR1 is SNHLY, CDR2 FYNNEI. The CDR3 has 13 amino acids. The V gene lost 6 bases and the J gene lost 8 bases, with 16 bases spanning the gap. CDR3 protein: CASSGTGATGYTF. CDR3 in DNA: TGTGCCAGCAGCGGTACAGGAGCGACCGGCTACACCTTC.

V usage is TRBV6-1 and J usage is TRBJ2-2; the match to TRBD2 covers 7 bases. Trimming removed 2 bases from V and 6 bases from J; junction bases left unmatched: 9. CDR3 length equals 16 residues. The germline CDR1 and CDR2 sequences are MNHNS and SASEGT. This CDR3 is CASSEMIARGAGELFF. The CDR3 coding sequence is TGTGCCAGCAGTGAAATGATCGCCCGGGGGGCCGGGGAGCTGTTTTTT.

The count of this clone is one. The CDR3 sequence is CASSDVDGREETQYF. The CDR3 region has the DNA TGTGCCAGCAGTGACGTAGACGGTCGGGAAGAGACCCAGTACTTC. This chain joins TRBV6-4 and TRBJ2-5; D not resolved. V was shortened by 2 bases and J by 3 bases, with 13 bases between the two germline ends. The V gene's germline CDR1 is MRHNA and CDR2 SNTAGT. The CDR3 sequence is 15 residues long.

The chain joins TRBV27 to TRBJ1-1, with D perhaps matching TRBD1 (6 bases). Germline assignment: CDR1 MNHEY and CDR2 SMNVEV (reference sequence). Between the trimmed V and J ends, which lost 5 bases and 5 bases, there was a span of 12 bases. CDR3 size: 13 residues. The CDR3 spells CASSQGSTTEAFF. CDR3 sequence (DNA): TGTGCCAGCAGTCAGGGGAGTACTACTGAAGCTTTCTTT.